Listed below are T cell receptor beta chains from one sample, sequenced in a study of blood T cell repertoires in COVID-19. Assay used: immunoSEQ multiplex PCR; TCRdb lists only in-frame clones, some missing. The sample yields 200,000 or so clones, over 80% seen once. The sample taken for sequencing was peripheral blood. The receptors stem from a woman aged 25 to 39 with acute or convalescent COVID-19. CDR3s include the opening cysteine and the closing phenylalanine or tryptophan. Fields, in order: CDR3 DNA, CDR3 protein, V gene, D gene, clone size, J gene. A D gene is named only where the DNA matches it firmly. A row's size may be missing; if present it is once, few, many or a size class.

cdr3_nt: TGCAGCGCCGGGACGAGGGGGTCCGGTGAGCAGTTCTTC; cdr3_aa: CSAGTRGSGEQFF; v_call: TRBV29-1; d_call: .; clone_size: once; j_call: TRBJ2-1
cdr3_nt: TGCGCCAGCAGCTCCGTAGCGGGAGTCACCGGGGAGCTGTTTTTT; cdr3_aa: CASSSVAGVTGELFF; v_call: TRBV5-1; d_call: TRBD2; clone_size: .; j_call: TRBJ2-2
cdr3_nt: TGTGCCAGCAGTTTAGCGTTGGAGCGGTGGTGGGAGACCCAGTACTTC; cdr3_aa: CASSLALERWWETQYF; v_call: TRBV27; d_call: .; clone_size: .; j_call: TRBJ2-5
cdr3_nt: TGTGCCAGCAGTCCCCATCAGGGGATGAGCACTGAAGCTTTCTTT; cdr3_aa: CASSPHQGMSTEAFF; v_call: TRBV25-1; d_call: .; clone_size: .; j_call: TRBJ1-1
cdr3_nt: TGTGCCACCCTGCTAAGGGGGCCCAGATGGGTTGCCGCCGCGAACACCGGGGAGCTGTTTTTT; cdr3_aa: CATLLRGPRWVAAANTGELFF; v_call: TRBV21-1; d_call: .; clone_size: .; j_call: TRBJ2-2
cdr3_nt: TGCAGCGTTGAAGTGAGTCTTGCGGGGAACACCGGGGAGCTGTTTTTT; cdr3_aa: CSVEVSLAGNTGELFF; v_call: TRBV29-1; d_call: .; clone_size: .; j_call: TRBJ2-2
cdr3_nt: TGTGCCAGCAGCCCGCCGGCCGCGGGTAACTATGGCTACACCTTC; cdr3_aa: CASSPPAAGNYGYTF; v_call: TRBV7-2; d_call: .; clone_size: .; j_call: TRBJ1-2
cdr3_nt: TGTGCCAGCAGTGAAGTTCAGTACCAAGAGACCCAGTACTTC; cdr3_aa: CASSEVQYQETQYF; v_call: TRBV6-4; d_call: .; clone_size: .; j_call: TRBJ2-5
cdr3_nt: TGTGCCAGTAGTCTTCTAGCGGGACGCACAGATACGCAGTATTTT; cdr3_aa: CASSLLAGRTDTQYF; v_call: TRBV19; d_call: TRBD2; clone_size: few; j_call: TRBJ2-3
cdr3_nt: TGTGCCACCAAAGATAGGGGAGGTGAAGCTTTCTTT; cdr3_aa: CATKDRGGEAFF; v_call: TRBV24-1; d_call: .; clone_size: .; j_call: TRBJ1-1
cdr3_nt: TGCAGCGTTGAGGTTACAGGGAGTCCCTATGGCTACACCTTC; cdr3_aa: CSVEVTGSPYGYTF; v_call: TRBV29-1; d_call: .; clone_size: few; j_call: TRBJ1-2
cdr3_nt: TGTGCCAGCAGCCGGGGGGCAACTAATGAAAAACTGTTTTTT; cdr3_aa: CASSRGATNEKLFF; v_call: TRBV28; d_call: .; clone_size: .; j_call: TRBJ1-4
cdr3_nt: TGTGCCAGCAGTATGCCCCAGGGGGTAACTAATGAGCAGTTCTTC; cdr3_aa: CASSMPQGVTNEQFF; v_call: TRBV28; d_call: TRBD1; clone_size: .; j_call: TRBJ2-1
cdr3_nt: TGCGCCAGCAGCAAAAAAATAAATAGACAGGGAGGAACTGAGCAGTTCTTC; cdr3_aa: CASSKKINRQGGTEQFF; v_call: TRBV5-1; d_call: .; clone_size: .; j_call: TRBJ2-1
cdr3_nt: TGTGCCAGCAGTTCCTCGATGCCCGTCCCACTCGAGCAGTACTTC; cdr3_aa: CASSSSMPVPLEQYF; v_call: TRBV6-2/TRBV6-3; d_call: .; clone_size: .; j_call: TRBJ2-7
cdr3_nt: TGTGCCAGCAGTTACGAAGAGAGGACCTACAATGAGCAGTTCTTC; cdr3_aa: CASSYEERTYNEQFF; v_call: TRBV6-2/TRBV6-3; d_call: .; clone_size: few; j_call: TRBJ2-1
cdr3_nt: TGTGCCAGTCGTAGCGGGAGGGTCACCGGGGAGCTGTTTTTT; cdr3_aa: CASRSGRVTGELFF; v_call: TRBV2; d_call: TRBD2; clone_size: .; j_call: TRBJ2-2
cdr3_nt: TGCAGTGCTAGTTGGCGGGAGGGCCCTGGCGAGCAGTACTTC; cdr3_aa: CSASWREGPGEQYF; v_call: TRBV20-1; d_call: TRBD2; clone_size: few; j_call: TRBJ2-7
cdr3_nt: TGTGCCAGCAGTTTACGAGGGCGGGGGACCGCTTTCTTT; cdr3_aa: CASSLRGRGTAFF; v_call: TRBV27; d_call: .; clone_size: .; j_call: TRBJ1-1
cdr3_nt: TGCGCCAGCAGCTTGGGTGGAGGGGGCAGTGTCTATGGCTACACCTTC; cdr3_aa: CASSLGGGGSVYGYTF; v_call: TRBV5-1; d_call: TRBD1; clone_size: once; j_call: TRBJ1-2
cdr3_nt: TGTGCCAGCAGTTTCGGCGGGAAGAACACCGGGGAGCTGTTTTTT; cdr3_aa: CASSFGGKNTGELFF; v_call: TRBV28; d_call: .; clone_size: .; j_call: TRBJ2-2
cdr3_nt: TGTGCCAGCAGCCAAGCACGAGGGCGGGTCGTCTATGGCTACACCTTC; cdr3_aa: CASSQARGRVVYGYTF; v_call: TRBV4-2; d_call: .; clone_size: .; j_call: TRBJ1-2
cdr3_nt: TGTGCCAGCAGCGTAGGATGGACAACGAACACCGGGGAGCTGTTTTTT; cdr3_aa: CASSVGWTTNTGELFF; v_call: TRBV9; d_call: .; clone_size: few; j_call: TRBJ2-2
cdr3_nt: TGTGCCAGCCAGGGGAGGGCCATGAACACTGAAGCTTTCTTT; cdr3_aa: CASQGRAMNTEAFF; v_call: TRBV6-5; d_call: .; clone_size: .; j_call: TRBJ1-1
cdr3_nt: TGCAGTGCTGCGATGACCGGGGAGCTGTTTTTT; cdr3_aa: CSAAMTGELFF; v_call: TRBV20-1; d_call: .; clone_size: many; j_call: TRBJ2-2
cdr3_nt: TGTGCCAGCAGCCCACCCCCCCCCGCGAGGGATGAGTTCTTC; cdr3_aa: CASSPPPPARDEFF; v_call: TRBV5-5; d_call: .; clone_size: once; j_call: TRBJ2-1
cdr3_nt: TGTGCCAGCAGCCCGCGGATGGGGGCCACCGGGGAGCTGTTTTTT; cdr3_aa: CASSPRMGATGELFF; v_call: TRBV7-2; d_call: .; clone_size: .; j_call: TRBJ2-2
cdr3_nt: TGTGCCAGCAGTTACTCAGCTCAATCTGGCTACGAGCAGTACTTC; cdr3_aa: CASSYSAQSGYEQYF; v_call: TRBV6-5; d_call: .; clone_size: .; j_call: TRBJ2-7
cdr3_nt: TGCGCCAGCAGCCTTAGAGACAATGAGCAGTTCTTC; cdr3_aa: CASSLRDNEQFF; v_call: TRBV5-1; d_call: .; clone_size: .; j_call: TRBJ2-1
cdr3_nt: TGTGCCAGTAGGAGGCAGCAGGGTCAGCCCCAGCATTTT; cdr3_aa: CASRRQQGQPQHF; v_call: TRBV19; d_call: .; clone_size: .; j_call: TRBJ1-5
cdr3_nt: TGTGCCAGCAGTTACTCAAACGGGTTTCAGCCCCAGCATTTT; cdr3_aa: CASSYSNGFQPQHF; v_call: TRBV6-5; d_call: .; clone_size: once; j_call: TRBJ1-5
cdr3_nt: TGTGCCAGCAGTTACGATAGGTCGTGGGCCTTCACCGGGGAGCTGTTTTTT; cdr3_aa: CASSYDRSWAFTGELFF; v_call: TRBV6-2/TRBV6-3; d_call: .; clone_size: .; j_call: TRBJ2-2
cdr3_nt: TGTGCCAGCAGTTTCGGACAGGGGAATTCACCCCTCCACTTT; cdr3_aa: CASSFGQGNSPLHF; v_call: TRBV28; d_call: TRBD1; clone_size: .; j_call: TRBJ1-6
cdr3_nt: TGTGCCAGCAGCTTGGTTGGGACTAGCGGGAACGAGCAGTACTTC; cdr3_aa: CASSLVGTSGNEQYF; v_call: TRBV5-6; d_call: TRBD2; clone_size: .; j_call: TRBJ2-7
cdr3_nt: TGTGCCAGCAGCCAAGAACTGTCTGGAAACACCATATATTTT; cdr3_aa: CASSQELSGNTIYF; v_call: TRBV14; d_call: .; clone_size: .; j_call: TRBJ1-3
cdr3_nt: TGTGCCAGCAGTTTTTCGAGGATTTACAATGAGCAGTTCTTC; cdr3_aa: CASSFSRIYNEQFF; v_call: TRBV6-1; d_call: .; clone_size: few; j_call: TRBJ2-1
cdr3_nt: TGTGCCAGCACTGAAGGGAGGAACCCCAACACTGAAGCTTTCTTT; cdr3_aa: CASTEGRNPNTEAFF; v_call: TRBV21-1; d_call: .; clone_size: .; j_call: TRBJ1-1
cdr3_nt: TGTGCCAGTAACCAAGGGACAGGTTTTTTCTACGAGCAGTACTTC; cdr3_aa: CASNQGTGFFYEQYF; v_call: TRBV19; d_call: TRBD1; clone_size: .; j_call: TRBJ2-7
cdr3_nt: TGTGCCAGCAGCAATTTCGGGACAGCTAACAATGAGCAGTTCTTC; cdr3_aa: CASSNFGTANNEQFF; v_call: TRBV6-2/TRBV6-3; d_call: TRBD1; clone_size: few; j_call: TRBJ2-1
cdr3_nt: TGTGCCAGCAGTTTAGCCGCAGGGGTGACATCGAACACTGAAGCTTTCTTT; cdr3_aa: CASSLAAGVTSNTEAFF; v_call: TRBV28; d_call: .; clone_size: .; j_call: TRBJ1-1
cdr3_nt: TGTGCCAGCAGCGTAACAACCTCTGGGGCCAACGTCCTGACTTTC; cdr3_aa: CASSVTTSGANVLTF; v_call: TRBV9; d_call: .; clone_size: .; j_call: TRBJ2-6
cdr3_nt: TGCGCCAGCAGCTCGGACACGGACACTGAAGCTTTCTTT; cdr3_aa: CASSSDTDTEAFF; v_call: TRBV5-1; d_call: .; clone_size: once; j_call: TRBJ1-1
cdr3_nt: TGCGCCAGCAGCTCGATCGAGGGGGCGCCTGAAAAACTGTTTTTT; cdr3_aa: CASSSIEGAPEKLFF; v_call: TRBV5-1; d_call: TRBD1; clone_size: once; j_call: TRBJ1-4
cdr3_nt: TGTGCCAGCAGCTTGGGGGGGGTTCACACCGGGGAGCTGTTTTTT; cdr3_aa: CASSLGGVHTGELFF; v_call: TRBV11-2; d_call: TRBD2; clone_size: .; j_call: TRBJ2-2
cdr3_nt: TGTGCCAGTAGTATAACAGGGGGAATCCACGAGCAGTACTTC; cdr3_aa: CASSITGGIHEQYF; v_call: TRBV19; d_call: TRBD1; clone_size: .; j_call: TRBJ2-7
cdr3_nt: TGCGCCAGCAGCCCCGGGTCGGATAAAGTCGGCACCATATATTTT; cdr3_aa: CASSPGSDKVGTIYF; v_call: TRBV5-1; d_call: .; clone_size: .; j_call: TRBJ1-3
cdr3_nt: TGTGCCAGCATTGGCCTCCCCACAGATACGCAGTATTTT; cdr3_aa: CASIGLPTDTQYF; v_call: TRBV27; d_call: .; clone_size: .; j_call: TRBJ2-3
cdr3_nt: TGTGCCAGCAGTCCGCGGGGGGGCGGTTTGAGGAATGAGCAGTTCTTC; cdr3_aa: CASSPRGGGLRNEQFF; v_call: TRBV28; d_call: TRBD2; clone_size: .; j_call: TRBJ2-1
cdr3_nt: TGTGCCAGCAGCCCGACTGGAAGCTCCTACAATGAGCAGTTCTTC; cdr3_aa: CASSPTGSSYNEQFF; v_call: TRBV5-4; d_call: .; clone_size: few; j_call: TRBJ2-1